This TCR beta chain was identified in a study of blood T cell repertoires in COVID-19 (dated by TCRdb to the early 2020s). Background on the whole study: Samples from collaborators originated in the United States, Italy and Spain and spanned both the acute and convalescent phases of COVID-19. The material from the prospective study consisted of cDNA or gDNA derived from T cells, B-cell-depleted T cells, or PBMCs. The dataset comprised deeply sampled blood TCRbeta repertoires from subjects exposed to, actively infected with, or recovered from COVID-19. The repertoires were released in a freely available public database intended as a resource for research on the immune response to SARS-CoV-2. Samples were obtained from the ongoing ImmuneRACE study (first 160 participants) and from 1,000 to 1,500 subjects provided by 6 global collaborators. A de-identified subject ID, COVID-19 status, age in years and sex were almost always included in the sample metadata. Where available, HLA class I and class II types were obtained from metadata supplied by the sample provider rather than from assay-based typing. General study outcomes and caveats: How much clinical and demographic metadata was included differed by source and by participant, and the metadata was provided uncurated.

Whole blood was collected in K2EDTA tubes by collaborating institutions according to the institutions' own protocols. For TCRbeta analysis, collaborators shipped samples in one of three forms: frozen whole blood, isolated PBMCs, or DNA extracted from either of those sample types. On this clone: Its antigen has not been determined. Base-call qualities are not available, and no considerably larger clone is one nucleotide away.

TCRbeta CDR3 regions were amplified from genomic DNA by means of the immunoSEQ Assay, a bias-controlled multiplex PCR. The study's processing was this. The number of nucleated cells in each sample was estimated from the amplification of reference gene primers within the assay. To quantify the absolute abundance of each unique TCRbeta CDR3 rearrangement, sequence reads were collapsed and filtered. For each sample, productive Simpson clonality was calculated by taking the square root of Simpson's diversity index across productive rearrangements. Held by TCRdb, this immuneACCESS table contains in-frame sequences only and omits some clones. Under half of the omission traces to an unresolved V gene where checked; the cause of the rest is unknown. D and trimming were read from the DNA, whereas the V and J calls and clone size are those reported in that table. The sample table shows 95,000 to 150,000 clones, and over 75% are seen once. 16% of the sample goes to the ten largest clones.

The source material was peripheral blood. This receptor was taken from a man aged 60 to 75 with active or convalescent COVID-19.

The CDR3 in this case is CASSLNSGTGNPYF. In nucleotide form, the sequence is TGTGCCAGCAGTCTAAACTCCGGGACAGGGAATCCGTATTTT. The chain employs TRBV28 and TRBJ2-3, with 9 bases matching TRBD1. According to the germline V gene, CDR1 reads MDHEN and CDR2 reads SYDVKM. From its cysteine to its phenylalanine, the CDR3 spans 14 amino acids. Left in the record is the CDR3 DNA by itself, 42 bases read in frame from the first base. V is cut back by 5 bases and J by 14 bases, with 14 bases in the junction unmatched.